This T cell receptor (beta chain) was captured in a study of regulatory T cells in long-lasting Graves disease. There are a few counts of this clonotype. TCR beta libraries were built with iRepertoire HTBI primers and Arm-PCR of CDR3 regions. TCRdb redid the calling of the multiplex PCR reads with MiXCR, one entry per CDR3 protein. This table has over 350,000 distinct CDR3 sequences, 12% to 15% appearing once. Time point of the sample: newly diagnosed GD, antithyroid drugs for less than 3 months. PBMCs were the source of the RNA used for TCR sequencing. V gave up 0 bases and J gave up 0 bases, with 12 bases separating them. CDR1 is KGHSH and CDR2 is LQKENI in the germline V gene. The CDR3 spans 16 residues. These same records also appear under a second study, on T cells in Graves' hyperthyroidism and ophthalmopathy.

The sequencing used peripheral blood mononuclear cells (PBMCs), collected at new diagnosis, from a patient treated with antithyroid drugs. The sequence came from a woman in her fifties or sixties with Graves disease. The chain employs TRBV18 and TRBJ2-7; D may be TRBD1 or TRBD2 (5 bases each). In DNA form, the CDR3 reads TGTGCCAGCTCACCACCGGGGACGGTAGGCTCCTACGAGCAGTACTTC. Protein product: CASSPPGTVGSYEQYF. Based on the CDR3 plus reference TRBV18 and TRBJ2-7, the full variable domain is NAGVMQNPRHLVRRRGQEARLRCSPMKGHSHVYWYRQLPEEGLKFMVYLQKENIIDESGMPKERFSAEFPKEGPSILRIQQVVRGDSAAYFCASSPPGTVGSYEQYFGPGTRLTVT.